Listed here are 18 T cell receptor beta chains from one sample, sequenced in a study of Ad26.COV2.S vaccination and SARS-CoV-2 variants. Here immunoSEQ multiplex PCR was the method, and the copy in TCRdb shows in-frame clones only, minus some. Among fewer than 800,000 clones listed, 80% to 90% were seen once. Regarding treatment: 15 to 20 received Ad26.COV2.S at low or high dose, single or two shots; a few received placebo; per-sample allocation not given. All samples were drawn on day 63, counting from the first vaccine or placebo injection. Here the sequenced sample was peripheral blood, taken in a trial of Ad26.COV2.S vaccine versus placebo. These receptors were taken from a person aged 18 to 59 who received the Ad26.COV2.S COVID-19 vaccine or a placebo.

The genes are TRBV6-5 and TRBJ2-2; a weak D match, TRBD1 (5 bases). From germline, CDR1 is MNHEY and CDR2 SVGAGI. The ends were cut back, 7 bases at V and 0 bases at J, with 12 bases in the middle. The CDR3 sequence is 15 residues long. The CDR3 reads CASMGPDSNTGELFF. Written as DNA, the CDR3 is TGTGCCAGCATGGGGCCGGATTCGAACACCGGGGAGCTGTTTTTT.

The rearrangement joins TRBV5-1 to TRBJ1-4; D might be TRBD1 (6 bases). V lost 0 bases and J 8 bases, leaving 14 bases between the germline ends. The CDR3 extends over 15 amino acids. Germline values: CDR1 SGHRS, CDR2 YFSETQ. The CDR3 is CASSLEGRGGEKLFF. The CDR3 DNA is TGCGCCAGCAGCTTGGAGGGCAGGGGCGGCGAAAAACTGTTTTTT.

The CDR3 is CASSQLGTGEYNEQFF. CDR3 DNA: TGCGCCAGCAGCCAACTTGGGACAGGTGAATACAATGAGCAGTTCTTC. The genes are TRBV4-1 and TRBJ2-1, with 8 bases fitting TRBD1. The CDR3 extends over 16 amino acids. Germline V gene data show CDR1 as MGHRA and CDR2 as YSYEKL. Germline trimming cut 2 bases from V and 4 bases from J; bases unmatched to any gene: 7.

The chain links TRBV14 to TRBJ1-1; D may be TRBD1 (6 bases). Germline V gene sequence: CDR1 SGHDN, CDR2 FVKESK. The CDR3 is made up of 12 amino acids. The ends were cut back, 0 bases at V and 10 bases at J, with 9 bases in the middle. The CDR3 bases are TGTGCCAGCAGCCAAGACAGGGGCGTAGCTTTCTTT. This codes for CASSQDRGVAFF. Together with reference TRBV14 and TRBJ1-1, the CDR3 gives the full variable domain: EAGVTQFPSHSVIEKGQTVTLRCDPISGHDNLYWYRRVMGKEIKFLLHFVKESKQDESGMPNNRFLAERTGGTYSTLKVQPAELEDSGVYFCASSQDRGVAFFGQGTRLTVV.

The DNA of the CDR3 is TGTGCCAGCGCCGTTTCCTACGAGCAGTACTTC. It translates to CASAVSYEQYF. The J gene is TRBJ2-7, the V gene TRBV6-5; D is unresolved. The V end lost 8 bases, the J end lost 1 base, and 6 bases lay between the germline ends. Per germline, CDR1 MNHEY and CDR2 SVGAGI. The CDR3 length is 11 residues.

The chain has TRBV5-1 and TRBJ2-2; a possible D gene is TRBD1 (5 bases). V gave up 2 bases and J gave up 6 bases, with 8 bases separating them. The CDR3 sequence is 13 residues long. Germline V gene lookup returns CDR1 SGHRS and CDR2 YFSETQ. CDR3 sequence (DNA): TGCGCCAGCAGCTTCAGGGAAGCCGGGGAGCTGTTTTTT. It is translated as CASSFREAGELFF.

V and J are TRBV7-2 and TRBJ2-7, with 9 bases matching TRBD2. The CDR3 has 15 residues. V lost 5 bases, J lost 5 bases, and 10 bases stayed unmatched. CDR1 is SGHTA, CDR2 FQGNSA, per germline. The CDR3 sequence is CASSIGGTSIHEQYF. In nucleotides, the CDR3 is TGTGCCAGCAGCATCGGCGGGACTAGCATCCACGAGCAGTACTTC.

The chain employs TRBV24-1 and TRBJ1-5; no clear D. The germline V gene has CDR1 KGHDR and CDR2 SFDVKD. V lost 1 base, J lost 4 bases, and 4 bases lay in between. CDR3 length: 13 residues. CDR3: CATSDFSNQPQHF. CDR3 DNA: TGTGCCACCAGTGATTTTTCGAATCAGCCCCAGCATTTT.

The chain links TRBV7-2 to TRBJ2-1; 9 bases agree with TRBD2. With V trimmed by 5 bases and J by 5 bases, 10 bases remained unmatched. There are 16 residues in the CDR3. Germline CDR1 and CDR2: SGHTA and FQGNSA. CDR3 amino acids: CASSPRASGNNNEQFF. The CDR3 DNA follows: TGTGCCAGCAGCCCGCGGGCTAGCGGGAACAACAATGAGCAGTTCTTC. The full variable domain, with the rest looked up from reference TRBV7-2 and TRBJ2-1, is GAGVSQSPSNKVTEKGKDVELRCDPISGHTALYWYRQSLGQGLEFLIYFQGNSAPDKSGLPSDRFSAERTGGSVSTLTIQRTQQEDSAVYLCASSPRASGNNNEQFFGPGTRLTVL.

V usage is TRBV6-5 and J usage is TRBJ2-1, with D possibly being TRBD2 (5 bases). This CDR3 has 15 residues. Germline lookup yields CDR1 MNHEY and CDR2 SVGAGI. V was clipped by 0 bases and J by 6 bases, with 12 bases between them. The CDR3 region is CASSYSRTAINEQFF. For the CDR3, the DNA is TGTGCCAGCAGTTACTCTCGGACTGCGATCAATGAGCAGTTCTTC.

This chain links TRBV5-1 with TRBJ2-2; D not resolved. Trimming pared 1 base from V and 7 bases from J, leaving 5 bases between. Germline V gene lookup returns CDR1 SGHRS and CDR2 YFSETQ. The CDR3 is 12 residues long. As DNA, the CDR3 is TGCGCCAGCAGCTTGAGCCTCGGGGAGCTGTTTTTT. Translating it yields CASSLSLGELFF.

CDR3 region: CASSLAGQGIYGYTF. The CDR3 DNA sequence: TGTGCCAGCAGCTTGGCGGGACAGGGGATCTATGGCTACACCTTC. The chain couples TRBV7-7 to TRBJ1-2, with TRBD1 matching 10 bases. Germline loops: CDR1 SSHAT, CDR2 FNYEAQ (reference sequence). Losses at the gene ends were 3 bases for V and 4 bases for J; bases not matched to a gene: 5. The CDR3 has 15 amino acids.

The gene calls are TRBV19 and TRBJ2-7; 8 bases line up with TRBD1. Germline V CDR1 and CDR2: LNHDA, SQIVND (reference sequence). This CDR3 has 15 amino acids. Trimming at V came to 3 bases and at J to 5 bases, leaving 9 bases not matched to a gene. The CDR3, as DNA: TGTGCCAGTAGTATGGCCCGGACAGGGCCCCACGAGCAGTACTTC. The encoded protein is CASSMARTGPHEQYF.

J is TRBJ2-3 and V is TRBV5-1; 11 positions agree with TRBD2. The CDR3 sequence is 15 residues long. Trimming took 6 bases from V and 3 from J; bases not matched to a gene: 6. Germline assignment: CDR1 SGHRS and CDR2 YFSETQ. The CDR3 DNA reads TGCGCCAGCACTAGCGGGGGGACGTTAACAGATACGCAGTATTTT. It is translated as CASTSGGTLTDTQYF. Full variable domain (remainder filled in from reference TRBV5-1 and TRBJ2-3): KAGVTQTPRYLIKTRGQQVTLSCSPISGHRSVSWYQQTPGQGLQFLFEYFSETQRNKGNFPGRFSGRQFSNSRSEMNVSTLELGDSALYLCASTSGGTLTDTQYFGPGTRLTVL.

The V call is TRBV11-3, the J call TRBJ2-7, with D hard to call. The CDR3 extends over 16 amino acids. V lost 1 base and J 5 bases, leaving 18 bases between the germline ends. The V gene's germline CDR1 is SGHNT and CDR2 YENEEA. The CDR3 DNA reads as TGTGCCAGCAGCTTAGGGCTGGGAAGAGAGGTCGACGAGCAGTACTTC. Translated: CASSLGLGREVDEQYF.

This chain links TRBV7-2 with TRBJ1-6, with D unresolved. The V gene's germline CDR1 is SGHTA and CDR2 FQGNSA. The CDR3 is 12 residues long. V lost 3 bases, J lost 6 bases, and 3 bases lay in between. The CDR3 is CASSFSNSPLHF. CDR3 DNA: TGTGCCAGCAGCTTCTCTAATTCACCCCTCCACTTT.

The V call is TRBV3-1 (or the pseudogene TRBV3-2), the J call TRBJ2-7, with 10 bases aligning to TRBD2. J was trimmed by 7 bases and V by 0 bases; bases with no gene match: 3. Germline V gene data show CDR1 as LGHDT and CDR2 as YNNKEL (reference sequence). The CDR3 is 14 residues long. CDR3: CASSQELAGPEQYF. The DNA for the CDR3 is TGTGCCAGCAGCCAAGAACTAGCGGGGCCGGAGCAGTACTTC.

This CDR3 is CATSPPLAQLAKNIQYF. Here the CDR3 DNA reads TGTGCCACCAGCCCCCCCCTTGCACAGTTAGCCAAAAACATTCAGTACTTC. The chain couples TRBV15 to TRBJ2-4, with D uncertain. Germline values: CDR1 LNHNV, CDR2 YYDKDF (reference sequence). The CDR3 is made up of 17 amino acids. Trimming stripped 5 bases from V and 0 bases from J, with 17 bases between.